Presented here are 6 T cell receptor beta chains from one specimen sequenced in a study of PD-1 blockade in classical Hodgkin lymphoma. Assay: immunoSEQ multiplex PCR; the TCRdb copy retains only in-frame clones and omits some. The data show 27,000 or so clones, roughly 80% seen once. All trial patients relapsed after autologous stem cell transplantation. Magnetic negative selection was used to purify CD4+ T cells from thawed PBMCs. The sequenced sample was CD4+ T cells from blood, obtained at baseline. The receptors derive from a human donor with classical Hodgkin lymphoma.

The rearrangement links TRBV5-1 to TRBJ2-5, with no clear D. CDR3 size: 16 residues. Germline lookup yields CDR1 SGHRS and CDR2 YFSETQ. The V end was cut by 0 bases, the J end by 0 bases, with 12 bases between. The CDR3 nucleotides are TGCGCCAGCAGCTTGGGGGTAACGTCCTACCAAGAGACCCAGTACTTC. The encoded protein is CASSLGVTSYQETQYF.

This chain joins TRBV5-1 and TRBJ1-2; D might be TRBD1 (6 bases). The CDR3 has 14 residues. Germline CDR1 SGHRS, CDR2 YFSETQ. Trimming cost V 1 base and J 2 bases, with 9 bases left between them. The CDR3 is CASSLSQGNYGYTF. The CDR3, as DNA: TGCGCCAGCAGCTTGAGTCAGGGGAACTATGGCTACACCTTC.

The CDR3 coding sequence is TGTGCCAGCAGTTTAAGAGGGGCGGTGGAAAAACTGTTTTTT. Translated, it gives CASSLRGAVEKLFF. The V and J genes are TRBV28 and TRBJ1-4; D perhaps matches TRBD1 (5 bases). There are 14 residues in the CDR3. In germline, CDR1 is MDHEN, CDR2 SYDVKM. Trimming removed 2 bases from V and 8 bases from J, with 12 bases in between. The full variable domain, its missing parts supplied by reference TRBV28 and TRBJ1-4, is DVKVTQSSRYLVKRTGEKVFLECVQDMDHENMFWYRQDPGLGLRLIYFSYDVKMKEKGDIPEGYSVSREKKERFSLILESASTNQTSMYLCASSLRGAVEKLFFGSGTQLSVL.

The rearrangement links TRBV27 to TRBJ2-5, with 11 positions matching TRBD2. In germline, CDR1 is MNHEY, CDR2 SMNVEV (reference sequence). The V segment lost 4 bases and the J segment 1 base; nucleotides outside the gene matches: 2. This CDR3 has 15 amino acids. CDR3 sequence (DNA): TGTGCCAGCAGTTCTAGCGGGGGGCCCCAAGAGACCCAGTACTTC. This codes for CASSSSGGPQETQYF.

This clone was found a few times. The rearrangement links TRBV2 to TRBJ1-1; D not certain. The CDR3 has 14 amino acids. Germline assignment: CDR1 SNHLY and CDR2 FYNNEI. Trimming stripped 4 bases from V and 1 base from J, with 10 bases between. The CDR3 protein is CASSAQGGNTEAFF. Written as DNA, the CDR3 is TGTGCCAGCAGTGCCCAAGGAGGGAACACTGAAGCTTTCTTT. Looking up the rest from reference TRBV2 and TRBJ1-1 gives the full variable domain: EPEVTQTPSHQVTQMGQEVILRCVPISNHLYFYWYRQILGQKVEFLVSFYNNEISEKSEIFDDQFSVERPDGSNFTLKIRSTKLEDSAMYFCASSAQGGNTEAFFGQGTRLTVV.

The chain joins TRBV6-5 to TRBJ2-5; unclear D gene. The CDR3 runs 11 residues. From germline, CDR1 is MNHEY and CDR2 SVGAGI. V lost 6 bases, J lost 2 bases, and 4 bases lay in between. The CDR3 nucleotides are TGTGCCAGCAGCCGACAAGAGACCCAGTACTTC. It yields the protein CASSRQETQYF.